A single sample gave rise to the 24 T cell receptor beta chains below, sequenced in a study of blood T cell repertoires in COVID-19. Clones were sequenced by immunoSEQ multiplex PCR, and TCRdb holds only the in-frame ones, with some missing. The data contain more than 85,000 clones, roughly 90% of them seen just once; the ten biggest clones take up about 2.7%. Sequenced sample: peripheral blood. The source is a woman of 80 years or more with acute or convalescent COVID-19.

The V call is TRBV5-4, the J call TRBJ1-2; D ambiguous. V lost 1 base and J 5 bases, leaving 12 bases between the germline ends. Germline-derived CDR1 and CDR2 are SGHNT and YYREEE (reference sequence). The CDR3 covers 14 residues. The CDR3 bases are TGTGCCAGCAGCTTGCGTGGGCGGGAATATGGCTACACCTTC. Its protein product is CASSLRGREYGYTF.

The chain employs TRBV7-2 and TRBJ2-1; the match to TRBD2 covers 10 bases. Germline V gene sequence: CDR1 SGHTA, CDR2 FQGNSA. The junction had 6 bases not matched to a gene; V was cut back by 5 bases and J by 5 bases. The CDR3 totals 15 residues. The chain's CDR3 is CASSQGLAGDNEQFF. The DNA for the CDR3 is TGTGCCAGCAGCCAGGGGCTAGCGGGGGACAATGAGCAGTTCTTC.

J is TRBJ2-2 and V is TRBV7-6; the match to TRBD2 covers 12 bases. The CDR3 consists of 22 residues. CDR1 and CDR2 (germline): SGHVS, FNYEAQ. The V segment lost 3 bases and the J segment 0 bases; nucleotides outside the gene matches: 17. The CDR3 DNA sequence: TGTGCCAGCAGCTTTTTCTCCCCCGGCCGACTAGCGGGGGCCTCGAACACCGGGGAGCTGTTTTTT. Translating it yields CASSFFSPGRLAGASNTGELFF.

The rearrangement joins TRBV4-1 to TRBJ2-1, with no clear D. V lost 0 bases and J 6 bases, leaving 9 bases between the germline ends. Germline CDR1 MGHRA, CDR2 YSYEKL. The CDR3 consists of 14 residues. CDR3 amino acids: CASSQDATFNEQFF. The CDR3 DNA is TGCGCCAGCAGCCAAGATGCTACCTTCAATGAGCAGTTCTTC.

This clone came up a few times. V is TRBV2 and J is TRBJ2-5, with D possibly being TRBD1 (6 bases). CDR1 is SNHLY, CDR2 FYNNEI, per germline. V was shortened by 6 bases and J by 7 bases, with 18 bases between the two germline ends. The CDR3 consists of 14 residues. CDR3: CASRGQGPSGTQYF. CDR3 coding DNA: TGTGCCAGCAGGGGACAAGGCCCCTCGGGGACCCAGTACTTC. Complete variable domain (other parts from reference TRBV2 and TRBJ2-5): EPEVTQTPSHQVTQMGQEVILRCVPISNHLYFYWYRQILGQKVEFLVSFYNNEISEKSEIFDDQFSVERPDGSNFTLKIRSTKLEDSAMYFCASRGQGPSGTQYFGPGTRLLVL.

This clone was seen just once. This rearrangement joins TRBV27 to TRBJ1-4; D unresolved. Germline V lookup: CDR1 MNHEY, CDR2 SMNVEV (reference sequence). The length of the CDR3 is 15 residues. Trimming removed 5 bases at V and 2 bases at J, with 12 bases between. The CDR3 spells CASSQTGSTNEKLFF. The CDR3 DNA reads as TGTGCCAGCAGTCAAACGGGGTCTACTAATGAAAAACTGTTTTTT.

The V and J genes are TRBV28 and TRBJ1-4; no reliable D call. Germline lookup yields CDR1 MDHEN and CDR2 SYDVKM. The CDR3 extends over 14 amino acids. The V end was cut by 3 bases, the J end by 5 bases, with 10 bases between. CDR3: CASSFVSVNEKLFF. For the CDR3, the DNA is TGTGCCAGCAGTTTTGTCAGCGTGAATGAAAAACTGTTTTTT.

J is TRBJ2-3 and V is TRBV18; 12 bases match TRBD2. CDR1 is KGHSH and CDR2 is LQKENI in the germline V gene. CDR3 length: 16 residues. Germline trimming cut 5 bases from V and 3 bases from J; bases unmatched to any gene: 6. The CDR3 DNA reads as TGTGCCAGCTCATCGACTAGCGGGGGTAGTACAGATACGCAGTATTTT. The encoded protein is CASSSTSGGSTDTQYF. The full variable domain, with the rest looked up from reference TRBV18 and TRBJ2-3, is NAGVMQNPRHLVRRRGQEARLRCSPMKGHSHVYWYRQLPEEGLKFMVYLQKENIIDESGMPKERFSAEFPKEGPSILRIQQVVRGDSAAYFCASSSTSGGSTDTQYFGPGTRLTVL.

The genes are TRBV19 and TRBJ2-1, with a weak D call TRBD2 (6 bases). Trimming removed 5 bases from V and 9 bases from J, with 14 bases in between. The CDR3 is 13 amino acids. The germline V gene has CDR1 LNHDA and CDR2 SQIVND (reference sequence). Here the CDR3 DNA reads TGTGCCAGTAGTGTGACTAGTGAGGTTGAGCAGTTCTTC. This codes for CASSVTSEVEQFF.

This chain connects TRBV3-1 (or the pseudogene TRBV3-2) to TRBJ1-4; no clear D. There are 13 residues in the CDR3. The germline V and J ends were trimmed by 4 bases and 10 bases, with 13 bases remaining between them. Germline CDR1 reads LGHDT; CDR2 reads YNNKEL (reference sequence). The CDR3 DNA reads as TGTGCCAGCAGCCCACATCCGGGAGGAAAACTGTTTTTT. Its translation is CASSPHPGGKLFF.

This clone was picked up one time. This chain joins TRBV11-2 and TRBJ2-6; 7 positions match TRBD1. This CDR3 contains 18 residues. V lost 0 bases and J lost 4; bases outside the gene matches: 9. Germline CDR1 and CDR2: SGHAT and FQNNGV. CDR3 sequence: CASSLELDRLGGANVLTF. The CDR3 DNA is TGTGCCAGCAGCTTAGAATTGGACAGGCTGGGGGGGGCCAACGTCCTGACTTTC.

This chain uses TRBV6-4 with TRBJ2-3; 8 nucleotides align to TRBD1. Germline CDR1 is MRHNA and CDR2 is SNTAGT. The V gene end was trimmed by 4 bases and the J gene end by 2 bases; junction bases not matched to a gene: 2. The CDR3 sequence is 14 residues long. The CDR3 is CASSGGQATDTQYF. The DNA of the CDR3 is TGTGCCAGCAGTGGGGGACAGGCCACAGATACGCAGTATTTT.

The chain joins TRBV30 to TRBJ1-4; D is ambiguous. V lost 5 bases, J lost 7 bases, and 11 bases lay in between. The CDR3 covers 12 residues. CDR1 is GTSNPN, CDR2 SVGIG, per germline (reference sequence). The DNA of the CDR3 is TGTGCCTGGTCCCTTCTATCTGAAAAACTGTTTTTT. It specifies CAWSLLSEKLFF.

The chain joins TRBV4-2 to TRBJ2-1, with TRBD1 identical over 7 bases. Germline-derived CDR1 and CDR2 are LGHNA and YNFKEQ. The trim removed 3 bases at V and 5 bases at J, leaving 4 bases unmatched. CDR3 size: 14 residues. CDR3 sequence: CASSHPGTDNEQFF. As DNA, the CDR3 is TGTGCCAGCAGCCACCCCGGGACAGACAATGAGCAGTTCTTC.

The chain couples TRBV19 to TRBJ1-1; 7 bases align to TRBD1. Germline lookup yields CDR1 LNHDA and CDR2 SQIVND (reference sequence). This CDR3 region has 15 residues. Germline trimming cut 3 bases from V and 5 bases from J; bases unmatched to any gene: 9. CDR3 sequence reads: CASSIRQGLRTEAFF. The CDR3 bases are TGTGCCAGTAGTATCAGACAGGGCCTGCGGACTGAAGCTTTCTTT. Full variable domain (remainder filled in from reference TRBV19 and TRBJ1-1): DGGITQSPKYLFRKEGQNVTLSCEQNLNHDAMYWYRQDPGQGLRLIYYSQIVNDFQKGDIAEGYSVSREKKESFPLTVTSAQKNPTAFYLCASSIRQGLRTEAFFGQGTRLTVV.

The sample holds a few counts of this clone. The CDR3, as DNA: TGTGCCAGCAGCTCAACCCCCTCCGGTGTGGGCCTGGATGGCTACACCTTC. Its protein product is CASSSTPSGVGLDGYTF. J is TRBJ1-2 and V is TRBV11-2; D gene ambiguous. Germline V gene data show CDR1 as SGHAT and CDR2 as FQNNGV. The CDR3 consists of 17 residues. Trimming took 4 bases from V and 6 from J, leaving 24 bases between them. The entire variable domain, with the rest obtained from reference TRBV11-2 and TRBJ1-2, is as follows: EAGVAQSPRYKIIEKRQSVAFWCNPISGHATLYWYQQILGQGPKLLIQFQNNGVVDDSQLPKDRFSAERLKGVDSTLKIQPAKLEDSAVYLCASSSTPSGVGLDGYTFGSGTRLTVV.

The CDR3 protein is CASSESSGRITDTQYF. CDR3 DNA: TGTGCCAGCAGTGAAAGTAGCGGGCGAATAACAGATACGCAGTATTTT. The chain recombines TRBV6-1 with TRBJ2-3; 7 bases align to TRBD2. With V trimmed by 2 bases and J by 3 bases, 8 bases remained unmatched. The CDR3 is made up of 16 amino acids. Germline V gene sequence: CDR1 MNHNS, CDR2 SASEGT.

The V gene is TRBV4-3, the J gene TRBJ1-4; 7 bases fit TRBD1. The germline V gene has CDR1 LGHNA and CDR2 YSLEER. This CDR3 contains 16 residues. J gave up 4 bases and V 0 bases, and 5 bases lay outside the gene matches. The CDR3 region is CASSQDMGQINEKLFF. For the CDR3, the DNA is TGCGCCAGCAGCCAAGATATGGGACAGATTAATGAAAAACTGTTTTTT.

This sequence joins TRBV7-6 and TRBJ2-1; TRBD2 agrees at 9 bases. The V gene end was trimmed by 2 bases and the J gene end by 8 bases; junction bases not matched to a gene: 13. Germline V gene data show CDR1 as SGHVS and CDR2 as FNYEAQ. The length of the CDR3 is 17 residues. For the CDR3, the DNA is TGTGCCAGCAGCTTACCCGAGTGGAGCGGGAGGTCTGATGAGCAGTTCTTC. Encoded protein: CASSLPEWSGRSDEQFF. Full variable domain (missing parts from reference TRBV7-6 and TRBJ2-1): GAGVSQSPRYKVTKRGQDVALRCDPISGHVSLYWYRQALGQGPEFLTYFNYEAQQDKSGLPNDRFSAERPEGSISTLTIQRTEQRDSAMYRCASSLPEWSGRSDEQFFGPGTRLTVL.

The V and J genes are TRBV28 and TRBJ1-2; 8 bases line up with TRBD1. Germline trimming cut 4 bases from V and 3 bases from J; bases unmatched to any gene: 4. The germline V gene encodes CDR1 MDHEN and CDR2 SYDVKM. This CDR3 has 14 amino acids. CDR3: CASSSQGADYGYTF. CDR3 nucleotides: TGTGCCAGCAGTTCTCAGGGGGCTGACTATGGCTACACCTTC.

The chain carries TRBV11-2 and TRBJ2-7; TRBD1 aligns across 10 bases. The CDR3 is 15 amino acids. V dropped 3 bases and J dropped 0; count of bases not matched to a gene: 2. Germline V gene lookup returns CDR1 SGHAT and CDR2 FQNNGV. CDR3 sequence: CASSFRTGGSYEQYF. In nucleotides, the CDR3 is TGTGCCAGCAGCTTTAGGACAGGGGGCTCCTACGAGCAGTACTTC. The full variable domain, in which reference TRBV11-2 and TRBJ2-7 provide the parts outside the CDR3, is EAGVAQSPRYKIIEKRQSVAFWCNPISGHATLYWYQQILGQGPKLLIQFQNNGVVDDSQLPKDRFSAERLKGVDSTLKIQPAKLEDSAVYLCASSFRTGGSYEQYFGPGTRLTVT.

The J gene is TRBJ1-1, the V gene TRBV18, with D tentatively TRBD1 (5 bases). CDR1 is KGHSH, CDR2 LQKENI, per germline. This CDR3 has 17 residues. V was cut by 1 base and J by 4 bases, with 19 bases left in between. The CDR3 nucleotides are TGTGCCAGCTCACCACAACGGGGCAGATACGGGGGCACTGAAGCTTTCTTT. Residues: CASSPQRGRYGGTEAFF.

The rearrangement joins TRBV19 to TRBJ2-2, with TRBD1 identical over 8 bases. Looked up from germline, CDR1 is LNHDA and CDR2 is SQIVND (reference sequence). The CDR3 has 17 residues. Trimming cost V 3 bases and J 0 bases; bases outside gene matches: 6. CDR3 protein: CASSIGAGGANTGELFF. Written as DNA, the CDR3 is TGTGCCAGTAGTATTGGGGCAGGGGGCGCGAACACCGGGGAGCTGTTTTTT.

The chain links TRBV4-3 to TRBJ1-2; possible D gene TRBD1, 5 bases. Trimming took off 4 bases at V and 8 bases at J, with 14 bases between the two ends. The germline CDR1 and CDR2 sequences are LGHNA and YSLEER. The CDR3 extends over 13 amino acids. The CDR3 loop reads CASSLWDGGGYTF. The CDR3 DNA reads as TGCGCCAGCAGCCTCTGGGACGGGGGGGGCTACACCTTC.